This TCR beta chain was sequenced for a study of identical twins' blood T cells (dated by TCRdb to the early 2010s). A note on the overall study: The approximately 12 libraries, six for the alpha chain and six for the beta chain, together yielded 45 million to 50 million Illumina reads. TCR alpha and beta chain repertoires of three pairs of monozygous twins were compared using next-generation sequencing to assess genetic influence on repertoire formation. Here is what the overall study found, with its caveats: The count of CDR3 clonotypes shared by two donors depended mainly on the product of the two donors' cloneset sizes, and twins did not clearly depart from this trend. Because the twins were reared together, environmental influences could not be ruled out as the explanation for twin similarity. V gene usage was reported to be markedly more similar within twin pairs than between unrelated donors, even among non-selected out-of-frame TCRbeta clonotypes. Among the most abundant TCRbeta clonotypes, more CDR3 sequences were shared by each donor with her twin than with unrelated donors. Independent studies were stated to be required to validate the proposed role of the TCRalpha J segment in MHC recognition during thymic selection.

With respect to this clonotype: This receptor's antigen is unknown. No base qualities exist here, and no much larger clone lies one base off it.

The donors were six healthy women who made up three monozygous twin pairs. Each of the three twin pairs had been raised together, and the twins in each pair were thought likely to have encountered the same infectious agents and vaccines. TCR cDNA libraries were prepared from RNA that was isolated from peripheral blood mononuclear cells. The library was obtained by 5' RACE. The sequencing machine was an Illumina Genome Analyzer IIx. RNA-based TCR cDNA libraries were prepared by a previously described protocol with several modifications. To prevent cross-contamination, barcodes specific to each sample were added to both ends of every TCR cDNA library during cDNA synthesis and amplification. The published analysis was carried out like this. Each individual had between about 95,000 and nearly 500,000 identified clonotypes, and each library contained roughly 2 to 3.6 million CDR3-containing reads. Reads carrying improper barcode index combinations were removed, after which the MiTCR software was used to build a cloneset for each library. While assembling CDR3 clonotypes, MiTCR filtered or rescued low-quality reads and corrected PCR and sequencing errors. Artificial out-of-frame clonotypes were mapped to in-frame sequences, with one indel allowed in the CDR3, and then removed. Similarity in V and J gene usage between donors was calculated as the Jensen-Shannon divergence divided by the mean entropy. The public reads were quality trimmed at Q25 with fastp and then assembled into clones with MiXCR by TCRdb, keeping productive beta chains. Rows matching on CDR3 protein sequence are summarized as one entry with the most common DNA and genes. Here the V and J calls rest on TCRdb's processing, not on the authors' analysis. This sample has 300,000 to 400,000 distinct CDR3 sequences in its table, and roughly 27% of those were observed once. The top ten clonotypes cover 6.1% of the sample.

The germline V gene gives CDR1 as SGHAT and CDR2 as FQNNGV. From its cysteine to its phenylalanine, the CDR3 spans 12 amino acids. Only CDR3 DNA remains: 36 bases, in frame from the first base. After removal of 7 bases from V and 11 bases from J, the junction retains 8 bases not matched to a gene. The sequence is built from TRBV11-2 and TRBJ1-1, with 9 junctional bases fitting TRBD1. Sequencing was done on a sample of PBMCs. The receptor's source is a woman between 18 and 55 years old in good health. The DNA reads TGTGCCAGCAACCCGGGACAGGGACAGGCTTTCTTT. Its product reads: CASNPGQGQAFF.